One and the same sample provided the 20 T cell receptor beta chains below, sequenced in a study of T cells in Graves' hyperthyroidism and ophthalmopathy. Template material for amplifying TCR beta CDR3 regions consisted of RNA transcripts. First-round RT-PCR targeting the TCR CDR3 was performed with the HTBI primer set. TCRdb re-derived calls from the multiplex PCR reads in MiXCR, one entry per CDR3 protein. The sample shows roughly 290,000 distinct CDR3 sequences, 13% of them seen only once. Sequencing used blood. These receptors were taken from a woman aged 25 to 39 with Graves' hyperthyroidism that later progressed to Graves' ophthalmopathy.

This clonotype was detected many times. V and J are TRBV10-3 and TRBJ2-7, with D possibly being TRBD1 (5 bases). The CDR3 length is 17 residues. V gave up 0 bases and J gave up 2 bases, with 17 bases separating them. Germline V gene lookup returns CDR1 ENHRY and CDR2 SYGVKD. The CDR3 sequence: CAISESTRRQGTYEQYF. CDR3 nucleotides: TGTGCCATCAGTGAGTCGACTCGAAGGCAGGGAACCTACGAGCAGTACTTC.

This clonotype has a count of ten or more. The rearrangement links TRBV7-2 to TRBJ2-3; D is uncertain. This CDR3 spans 12 amino acids. With 3 bases removed from V and 5 bases from J, the gap between germline ends came to 6 bases. Per germline, CDR1 SGHTA and CDR2 FQGNSA. CDR3 sequence: CASSFPQDTQYF. For the CDR3, the DNA is TGTGCCAGCAGCTTTCCGCAAGATACGCAGTATTTT.

This clonotype was seen only a few times. This chain joins TRBV20-1 and TRBJ2-1; TRBD2 agrees at 7 bases. CDR3 size: 15 residues. The trim removed 3 bases at V and 4 bases at J, leaving 9 bases unmatched. The V gene's germline CDR1 is DFQATT and CDR2 SNEGSKA (reference sequence). The CDR3 protein is CSARDRSGTYNEQFF. Written as DNA, the CDR3 is TGCAGTGCTAGGGATCGAAGCGGGACTTACAATGAGCAGTTCTTC.

This clonotype was seen many times. The chain couples TRBV20-1 to TRBJ2-5; D not certain. Germline V gene sequence: CDR1 DFQATT, CDR2 SNEGSKA (reference sequence). Deletions cut 0 bases from V and 3 bases from J, with 14 bases between. The CDR3 consists of 15 residues. The CDR3: CSARDPYPVEETQYF. CDR3 DNA: TGCAGTGCTAGAGATCCCTATCCTGTGGAAGAGACCCAGTACTTC.

V is TRBV28 and J is TRBJ2-1; D not resolved. The J call may be mistaken, given a closer DNA end match to TRBJ2-7. CDR1 is MDHEN and CDR2 is SYDVKM in the germline V gene. The CDR3 is 16 residues long. The CDR3 here is CASSLARRGSYNEQYF. The CDR3 nucleotides are TGTGCCAGCAGTTTAGCCAGGAGAGGCTCCTACAATGAGCAGTACTTC.

This clonotype was counted ten times or more. This chain joins TRBV28 and TRBJ1-3; no definite D call. V dropped 9 bases and J dropped 2 bases, with 11 bases sitting between them. Germline V gene sequence: CDR1 MDHEN, CDR2 SYDVKM. This CDR3 has 13 amino acids. The CDR3 coding sequence is TGTGCCAGTACGGGGTCCCCTGGAAACACCATATATTTT. Its protein is CASTGSPGNTIYF.

This clonotype was detected many times. Here the CDR3 DNA reads TGTGCCAGCAGTTACTACCCCGGACAGTCCTACGAGCAGTACTTC. Translated, it gives CASSYYPGQSYEQYF. The chain links TRBV27 to TRBJ2-7; D possibly corresponds to TRBD1 (6 bases). This CDR3 has 15 amino acids. Germline lookup yields CDR1 MNHEY and CDR2 SMNVEV (reference sequence). Trimming cost V 4 bases and J 1 base, with 14 bases left between them.

Ten or more counts support this clonotype. The chain employs TRBV20-1 and TRBJ2-1; TRBD2 might be the D (7 bases). Trimming took 5 bases from V and 6 from J, leaving 14 bases between them. The CDR3 totals 13 residues. Germline CDR1 reads DFQATT; CDR2 reads SNEGSKA (reference sequence). CDR3 loop: CSAEGGSINEQFF. For the CDR3, the DNA is TGCAGTGCTGAGGGGGGGTCGATCAATGAGCAGTTCTTC.

This clonotype was seen many times. The V call is TRBV3-1, the J call TRBJ2-7; 9 positions match TRBD2. Trimming removed 0 bases from V and 0 bases from J; junction bases left unmatched: 3. This CDR3 has 16 amino acids. From germline, CDR1 is LGHDT and CDR2 YNNKEL (reference sequence). The DNA for the CDR3 is TGTGCCAGCAGCCAAGAAGGACTAGCGTACTCCTACGAGCAGTACTTC. It is translated as CASSQEGLAYSYEQYF.

This rearrangement joins TRBV9 to TRBJ1-4, with a weak D call TRBD1 (5 bases). The CDR3 is 15 residues long. V was trimmed by 4 bases and J by 5 bases, leaving 15 bases between them. Germline CDR1 is SGDLS and CDR2 is YYNGEE. CDR3 amino acids: CASSLEGRANEKLFF. Here the CDR3 DNA reads TGTGCCAGCAGCCTAGAGGGACGGGCAAATGAAAAACTGTTTTTT.

This clonotype has a count of ten or more. The chain recombines TRBV9 with TRBJ2-1, with TRBD2 matching over 7 bases. V lost 0 bases and J lost 5; bases outside the gene matches: 5. There are 15 residues in the CDR3. Per germline, CDR1 SGDLS and CDR2 YYNGEE. This CDR3 reads CASSVGGGGNNEQFF. CDR3 DNA: TGTGCCAGCAGCGTAGGGGGCGGGGGAAACAATGAGCAGTTCTTC.

The table lists this clonotype with many counts. The CDR3: CASALKGAPLSYEQYF. CDR3 coding DNA: TGTGCCAGCGCCCTGAAGGGGGCCCCTCTCTCCTACGAGCAGTACTTC. V gene TRBV27 combines with J gene TRBJ2-7; 7 nucleotides line up with TRBD1. This CDR3 contains 16 residues. Germline V gene lookup returns CDR1 MNHEY and CDR2 SMNVEV (reference sequence). V was clipped by 8 bases and J by 0 bases; unmatched bases: 13.

CDR3 region: CSAPERGPPYEQYF. CDR3 DNA sequence: TGCAGTGCCCCCGAGAGGGGCCCACCCTACGAGCAGTACTTC. V usage is TRBV20-1 and J usage is TRBJ2-7, with D perhaps matching TRBD1 or TRBD2 (5 bases each). V gave up 6 bases and J gave up 2 bases, with 17 bases separating them. Germline CDR1 and CDR2: DFQATT and SNEGSKA (reference sequence). There are 14 residues in the CDR3.

The chain carries TRBV4-2 and TRBJ2-1; D not certain. V was pared by 0 bases and J by 6 bases, with 9 bases between. Germline assignment: CDR1 LGHNA and CDR2 YNFKEQ. This CDR3 has 14 amino acids. CDR3: CASSQDDSSNEQFF. The CDR3 nucleotides are TGTGCCAGCAGCCAAGACGACTCAAGCAATGAGCAGTTCTTC.

CDR3 sequence reads: CASSSQQGSNSPLHF. The CDR3 bases are TGTGCCAGCAGTTCCCAACAGGGGTCTAATTCACCCCTCCACTTT. The chain has TRBV12-3 or TRBV12-4 and TRBJ1-6; 7 bases line up with TRBD1. Trimming removed 4 bases from V and 6 bases from J; junction bases left unmatched: 6. The CDR3 spans 15 residues.

In its sample, this clonotype was seen many times. This chain joins TRBV29-1 and TRBJ2-5, with 8 bases that match TRBD2. Germline values: CDR1 SQVTM, CDR2 ANQGSEA. The CDR3 has 14 amino acids. V dropped 4 bases and J dropped 2; count of bases not matched to a gene: 6. The CDR3 region is CSVVPAGVQETQYF. The CDR3 nucleotides read TGCAGCGTTGTACCAGCGGGGGTACAAGAGACCCAGTACTTC.

V gene TRBV10-2 combines with J gene TRBJ2-7; 11 bases agree with TRBD2. CDR1 and CDR2 (germline): WSHSY, SAAADI. The trim removed 6 bases at V and 6 bases at J, leaving 4 bases unmatched. The CDR3 totals 13 residues. The CDR3 bases are TGCGCCAGCAGCCGCGGGACTAGCGGCGAGCAGTACTTC. Protein product: CASSRGTSGEQYF.

This clonotype was observed at least ten times. J is TRBJ2-2 and V is TRBV6-1; D uncertain. V lost 5 bases to trimming and J lost 5 bases, with 12 bases between them. Germline lookup yields CDR1 MNHNS and CDR2 SASEGT. The CDR3 covers 14 residues. The CDR3 bases are TGTGCCAGCAGTCGAACCCCCGGGACCGGGGAGCTGTTTTTT. Protein: CASSRTPGTGELFF.

This clonotype was counted at least ten times. The chain links TRBV20-1 to TRBJ2-2, with a weak D call TRBD2 (6 bases). V lost 1 base, J lost 2 bases, and 11 bases lay in between. The CDR3 extends over 15 amino acids. CDR1 is DFQATT, CDR2 SNEGSKA, per germline (reference sequence). In DNA, the CDR3 is TGCAGTGCTAGAGGCCTAGCGAGCAACACCGGGGAGCTGTTTTTT. This codes for CSARGLASNTGELFF.

This clonotype was found many times. The chain joins TRBV18 to TRBJ1-1, with unresolved D. CDR1 and CDR2 (germline): KGHSH, LQKENI. V lost 8 bases and J lost 0, with 13 bases in between. The length of the CDR3 is 14 residues. CDR3 residues: CASSLGGLNTEAFF. The CDR3 bases are TGTGCCAGCAGTTTAGGCGGTTTGAACACTGAAGCTTTCTTT.